This T cell receptor (beta chain) was documented in a study of blood T cell repertoires in COVID-19. As for the study in general: COVID-19 samples from acute and convalescent phases originated in the United States, Italy and Spain. T cells, B-cell-depleted T cells, or PBMCs provided the cDNA or gDNA that served as material.

TCRdb's copy holds only in-frame clones and misses some; the assay was immunoSEQ multiplex PCR. The table records 200,000 to 250,000 clones, 82% of them present only once. This clone has only a few counts. Enrolled during active infection, Seattle patients were then followed longitudinally. V was pared by 4 bases and J by 6 bases, with 19 bases between. CDR1 and CDR2 (germline): SGHRS, YFSETQ. The CDR3 contains 16 residues. Sequencing input: peripheral blood. The receptor was derived from an elderly woman with COVID-19, enrolled during active disease. This chain connects TRBV5-1 to TRBJ2-2, with D possibly being TRBD1 (6 bases). The CDR3 here is CASSPYRTATSGELFF. In DNA form, the CDR3 reads TGCGCCAGCAGCCCTTACCGGACAGCCACGTCCGGGGAGCTGTTTTTT.